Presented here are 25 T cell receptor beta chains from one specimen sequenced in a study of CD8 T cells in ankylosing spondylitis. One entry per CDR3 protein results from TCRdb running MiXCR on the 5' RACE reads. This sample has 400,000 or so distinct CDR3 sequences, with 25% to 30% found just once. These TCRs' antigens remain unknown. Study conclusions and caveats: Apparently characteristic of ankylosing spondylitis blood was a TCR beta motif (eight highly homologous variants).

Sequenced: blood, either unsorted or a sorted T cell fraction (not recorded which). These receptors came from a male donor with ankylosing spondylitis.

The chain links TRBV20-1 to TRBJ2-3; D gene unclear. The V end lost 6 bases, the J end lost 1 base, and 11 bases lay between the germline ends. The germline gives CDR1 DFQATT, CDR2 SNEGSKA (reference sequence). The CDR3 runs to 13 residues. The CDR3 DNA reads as TGCAGTGCCAGACTGTCGGGCACAGATACGCAGTATTTT. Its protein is CSARLSGTDTQYF.

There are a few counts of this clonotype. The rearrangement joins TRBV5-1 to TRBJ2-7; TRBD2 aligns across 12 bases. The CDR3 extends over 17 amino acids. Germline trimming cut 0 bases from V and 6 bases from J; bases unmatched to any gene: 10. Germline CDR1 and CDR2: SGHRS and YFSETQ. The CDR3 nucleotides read TGCGCCAGCAGCTTGGAACTAGCGGGAGGTCCCCGTGGCGAGCAGTACTTC. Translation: CASSLELAGGPRGEQYF.

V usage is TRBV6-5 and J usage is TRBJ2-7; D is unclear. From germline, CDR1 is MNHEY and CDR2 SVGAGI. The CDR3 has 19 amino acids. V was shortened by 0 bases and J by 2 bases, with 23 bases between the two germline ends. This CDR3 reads CASSYSRYGRANYAYEQYF. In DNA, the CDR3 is TGTGCCAGCAGTTACTCGAGGTATGGCAGAGCGAACTATGCCTACGAGCAGTACTTC.

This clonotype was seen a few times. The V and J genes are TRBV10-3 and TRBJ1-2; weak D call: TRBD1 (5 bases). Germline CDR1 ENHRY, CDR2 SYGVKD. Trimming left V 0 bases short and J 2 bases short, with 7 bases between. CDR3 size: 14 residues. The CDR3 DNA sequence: TGTGCCATCAGTGAGTCTGCAGGGAACTATGGCTACACCTTC. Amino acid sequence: CAISESAGNYGYTF.

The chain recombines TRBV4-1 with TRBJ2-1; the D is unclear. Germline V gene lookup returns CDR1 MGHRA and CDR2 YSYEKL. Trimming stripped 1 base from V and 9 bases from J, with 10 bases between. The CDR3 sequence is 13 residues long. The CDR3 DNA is TGCGCCAGCAGCCAAGTGGACGTTGGTGAGCAGTTCTTC. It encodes CASSQVDVGEQFF.

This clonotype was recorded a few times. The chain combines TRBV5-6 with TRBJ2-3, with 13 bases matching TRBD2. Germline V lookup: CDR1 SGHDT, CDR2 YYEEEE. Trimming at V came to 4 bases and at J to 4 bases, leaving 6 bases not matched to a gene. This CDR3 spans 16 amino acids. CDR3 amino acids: CASSHGLAGVADTQYF. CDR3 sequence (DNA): TGTGCCAGCAGCCATGGACTAGCGGGAGTAGCAGATACGCAGTATTTT.

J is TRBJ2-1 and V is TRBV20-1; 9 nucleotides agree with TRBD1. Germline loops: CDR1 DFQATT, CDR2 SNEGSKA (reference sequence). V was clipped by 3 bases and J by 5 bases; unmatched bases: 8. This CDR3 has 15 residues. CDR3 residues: CSARKDRGYHNEQFF. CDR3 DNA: TGCAGTGCTAGGAAGGACAGGGGTTATCACAATGAGCAGTTCTTC.

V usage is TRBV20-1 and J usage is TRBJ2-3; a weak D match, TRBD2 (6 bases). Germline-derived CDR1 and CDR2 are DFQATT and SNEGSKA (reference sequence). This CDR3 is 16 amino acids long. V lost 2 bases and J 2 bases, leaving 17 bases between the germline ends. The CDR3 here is CSARKGTLFSTDTQYF. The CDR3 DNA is TGCAGTGCTAGAAAAGGGACTTTATTTTCCACAGATACGCAGTATTTT.

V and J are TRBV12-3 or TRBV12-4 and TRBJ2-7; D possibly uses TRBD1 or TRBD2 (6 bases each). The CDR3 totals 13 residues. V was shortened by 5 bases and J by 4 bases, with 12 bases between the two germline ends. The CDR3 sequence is CASSRQEGYEQYF. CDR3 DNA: TGTGCCAGCAGTCGACAGGAGGGATACGAGCAGTACTTC.

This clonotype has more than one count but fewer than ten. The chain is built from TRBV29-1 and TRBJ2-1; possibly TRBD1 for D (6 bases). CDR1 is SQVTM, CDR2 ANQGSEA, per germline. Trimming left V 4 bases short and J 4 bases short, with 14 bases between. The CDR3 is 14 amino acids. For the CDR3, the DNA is TGCAGCGTTGTTCGGGACACCAAATACAATGAGCAGTTCTTC. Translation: CSVVRDTKYNEQFF.

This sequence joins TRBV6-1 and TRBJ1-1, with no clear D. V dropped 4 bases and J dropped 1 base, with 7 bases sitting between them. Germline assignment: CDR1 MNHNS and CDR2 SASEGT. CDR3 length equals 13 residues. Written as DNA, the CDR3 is TGTGCCAGCAGTGCCTTAGGGAACACTGAAGCTTTCTTT. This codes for CASSALGNTEAFF.

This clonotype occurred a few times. The CDR3 sequence is CASSPGQGVQPQHF. The DNA of the CDR3 is TGTGCCAGCAGCCCGGGACAGGGGGTTCAGCCCCAGCATTTT. The rearrangement links TRBV7-9 to TRBJ1-5, with 11 bases that match TRBD1. With 5 bases clipped from V and 6 bases from J, the junction kept 3 bases outside the gene matches. The CDR3 consists of 14 residues. Looked up from germline, CDR1 is SEHNR and CDR2 is FQNEAQ (reference sequence).

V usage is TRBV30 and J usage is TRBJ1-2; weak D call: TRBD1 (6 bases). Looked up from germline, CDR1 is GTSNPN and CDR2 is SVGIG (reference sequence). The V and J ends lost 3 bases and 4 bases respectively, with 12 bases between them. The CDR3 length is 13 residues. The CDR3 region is CAWRAKGVYGYTF. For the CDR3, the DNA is TGTGCCTGGAGAGCTAAGGGGGTCTATGGCTACACCTTC.

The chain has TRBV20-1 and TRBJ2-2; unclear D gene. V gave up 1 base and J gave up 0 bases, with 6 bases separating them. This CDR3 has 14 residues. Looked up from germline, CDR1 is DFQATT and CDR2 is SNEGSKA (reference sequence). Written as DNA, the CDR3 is TGCAGTGCTAGAGTACTATCGAACACCGGGGAGCTGTTTTTT. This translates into CSARVLSNTGELFF.

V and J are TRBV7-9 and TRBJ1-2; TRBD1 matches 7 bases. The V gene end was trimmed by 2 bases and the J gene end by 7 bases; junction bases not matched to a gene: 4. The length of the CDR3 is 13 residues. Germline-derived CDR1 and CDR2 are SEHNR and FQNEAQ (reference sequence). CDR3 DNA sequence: TGTGCCAGCAGCTTACAGCCAGGGGGTGGCTACACCTTC. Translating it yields CASSLQPGGGYTF.

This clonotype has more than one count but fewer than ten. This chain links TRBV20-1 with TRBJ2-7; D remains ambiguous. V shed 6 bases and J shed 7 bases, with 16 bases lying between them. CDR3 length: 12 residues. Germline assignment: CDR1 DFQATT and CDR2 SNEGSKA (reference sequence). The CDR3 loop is CSATRPDGEQYF. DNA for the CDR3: TGCAGTGCCACGAGGCCAGATGGGGAGCAGTACTTC.

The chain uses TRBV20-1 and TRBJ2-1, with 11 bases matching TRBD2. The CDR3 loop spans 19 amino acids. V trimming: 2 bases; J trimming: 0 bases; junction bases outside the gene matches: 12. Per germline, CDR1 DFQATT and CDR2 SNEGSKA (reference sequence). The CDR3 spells CSARLTGLAGGSSYNEQFF. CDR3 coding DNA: TGCAGTGCTAGACTAACAGGGCTAGCGGGAGGAAGCTCCTACAATGAGCAGTTCTTC.

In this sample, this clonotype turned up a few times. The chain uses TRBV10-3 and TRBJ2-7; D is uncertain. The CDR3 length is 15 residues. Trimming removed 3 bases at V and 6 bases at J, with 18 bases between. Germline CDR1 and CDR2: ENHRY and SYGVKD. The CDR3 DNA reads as TGTGCCATCAGTGACTCCGCCGAGAAATCCGGCGAGCAGTACTTC. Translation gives CAISDSAEKSGEQYF.

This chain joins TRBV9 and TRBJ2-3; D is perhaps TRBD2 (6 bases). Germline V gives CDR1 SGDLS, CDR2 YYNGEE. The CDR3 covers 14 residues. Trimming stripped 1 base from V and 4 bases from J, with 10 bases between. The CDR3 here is CASSVLARADTQYF. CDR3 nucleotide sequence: TGTGCCAGCAGCGTACTAGCGAGAGCAGATACGCAGTATTTT.

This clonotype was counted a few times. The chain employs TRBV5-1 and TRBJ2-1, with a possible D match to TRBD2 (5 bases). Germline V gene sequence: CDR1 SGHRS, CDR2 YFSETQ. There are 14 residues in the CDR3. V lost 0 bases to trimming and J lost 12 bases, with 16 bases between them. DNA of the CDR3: TGCGCCAGCAGCTTGGAACGGGCCGCGGCGGGGCAGTTCTTC. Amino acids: CASSLERAAAGQFF.

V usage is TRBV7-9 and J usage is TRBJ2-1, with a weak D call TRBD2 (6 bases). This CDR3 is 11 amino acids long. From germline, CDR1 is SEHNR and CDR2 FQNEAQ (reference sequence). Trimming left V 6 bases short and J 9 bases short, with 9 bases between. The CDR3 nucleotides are TGTGCCAGCAGTTCTAGCGCTGAGCAGTTCTTC. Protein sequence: CASSSSAEQFF.

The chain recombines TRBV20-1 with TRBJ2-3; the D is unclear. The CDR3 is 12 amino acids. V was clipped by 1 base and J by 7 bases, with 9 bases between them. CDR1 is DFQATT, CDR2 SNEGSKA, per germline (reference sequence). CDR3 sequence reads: CSARASSNTQYF. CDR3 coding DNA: TGCAGTGCTAGAGCCTCCTCTAATACGCAGTATTTT.

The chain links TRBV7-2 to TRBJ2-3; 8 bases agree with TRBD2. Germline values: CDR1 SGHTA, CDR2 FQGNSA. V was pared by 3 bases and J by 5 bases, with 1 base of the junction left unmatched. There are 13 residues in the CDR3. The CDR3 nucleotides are TGTGCCAGCAGCTTCCTAGCGGGAGATACGCAGTATTTT. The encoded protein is CASSFLAGDTQYF.

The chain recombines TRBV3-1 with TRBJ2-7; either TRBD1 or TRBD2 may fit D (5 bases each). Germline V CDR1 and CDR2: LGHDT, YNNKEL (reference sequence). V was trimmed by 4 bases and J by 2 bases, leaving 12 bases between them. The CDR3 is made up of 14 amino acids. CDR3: CASSPRDRPYEQYV. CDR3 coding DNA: TGTGCCAGCAGCCCTCGGGACCGACCCTACGAGCAGTACGTC.

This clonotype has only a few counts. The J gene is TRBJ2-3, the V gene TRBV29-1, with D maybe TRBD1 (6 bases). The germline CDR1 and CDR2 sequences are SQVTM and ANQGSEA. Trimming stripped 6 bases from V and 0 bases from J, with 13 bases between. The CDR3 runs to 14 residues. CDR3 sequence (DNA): TGCAGCGTAAAAGACAGGATTAGCACAGATACGCAGTATTTT. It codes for CSVKDRISTDTQYF.